These T cell receptor beta chains were read from a single sample in a study of cytomegalovirus exposure and HLA in healthy donors. Only in-frame clones appear in the TCRdb table, and some are missing; sequencing was by immunoSEQ multiplex PCR. The repertoire includes fewer than 400,000 clones, 86% of them detected once, and around 0.84% sits in the top ten. Material: PBMCs. All receptors derive from a woman under 30 in good health and CMV-seronegative. Each CDR3 is given with its conserved first and last residue. The order of the fields is CDR3 DNA, CDR3 protein, V gene, J gene, D gene, clone size. D genes are given only for firm matches. Only part of the rows carry a size: once, few, many, or a class if the clone is expanded.

CDR3nt: TGTGCCATCAGTGAGTCGGAGAGAGATCAGCCCCAGCATTTT
CDR3aa: CAISESERDQPQHF
v_gene: TRBV10-3
j_gene: TRBJ1-5
d_gene: -
abundance: once

CDR3nt: TGTGCCAGCAGCTTAGATCGCTACGAGCAGTACTTC
CDR3aa: CASSLDRYEQYF
v_gene: TRBV11-2
j_gene: TRBJ2-7
d_gene: -
abundance: few

CDR3nt: TGTGCCAGCCTCGGGGGACAGGGGGGTATTCAGCCCCAGCATTTT
CDR3aa: CASLGGQGGIQPQHF
v_gene: TRBV19
j_gene: TRBJ1-5
d_gene: TRBD1
abundance: -

CDR3nt: TGTGCCGGGGCCAGGGGGATTAATGAAAAACTGTTTTTT
CDR3aa: CAGARGINEKLFF
v_gene: TRBV5-4
j_gene: TRBJ1-4
d_gene: TRBD1
abundance: -

CDR3nt: TGCGCCAGCCAGGTGACTAGCGGGAGGTGGTCAGATACGCAGTATTTT
CDR3aa: CASQVTSGRWSDTQYF
v_gene: TRBV5-1
j_gene: TRBJ2-3
d_gene: TRBD2
abundance: -

CDR3nt: TGTGCCAGCAGCTTCGATATAGCGGGAGCCGGGAATGAGCAGTTCTTC
CDR3aa: CASSFDIAGAGNEQFF
v_gene: TRBV7-2
j_gene: TRBJ2-1
d_gene: TRBD2
abundance: -

CDR3nt: TGCAGCGTTGCGACTAGCGGGAGTGGCACCTACGAGCAGTACTTC
CDR3aa: CSVATSGSGTYEQYF
v_gene: TRBV29-1
j_gene: TRBJ2-7
d_gene: TRBD2
abundance: -

CDR3nt: TGTGCCAGCAGCCAGGGGGGACTAGCGGCAAATGAGCAGTTCTTC
CDR3aa: CASSQGGLAANEQFF
v_gene: TRBV2
j_gene: TRBJ2-1
d_gene: TRBD2
abundance: -

CDR3nt: TGTGCCAGCAGTGTCGTCGGACATGTTAGCAATCAGCCCCAGCATTTT
CDR3aa: CASSVVGHVSNQPQHF
v_gene: TRBV28
j_gene: TRBJ1-5
d_gene: -
abundance: -

CDR3nt: TGTGCCAGCAGTACAGGGGTAAGAACCTCCTACGAGCAGTACTTC
CDR3aa: CASSTGVRTSYEQYF
v_gene: TRBV6-5
j_gene: TRBJ2-7
d_gene: TRBD1
abundance: -

CDR3nt: TGTGCCAGCGCTATGCACCTCTACTCCTACGAGCAGTACTTC
CDR3aa: CASAMHLYSYEQYF
v_gene: TRBV13
j_gene: TRBJ2-7
d_gene: -
abundance: once

CDR3nt: TGTGCCAGCAGTTACTCGGGACAGGGGGGCAATCAGCCCCAGCATTTT
CDR3aa: CASSYSGQGGNQPQHF
v_gene: TRBV6-5
j_gene: TRBJ1-5
d_gene: TRBD1
abundance: -

CDR3nt: TGTGCCAGCAGTCCCTCTTCCGGGGGGCGACTTTACGAGCAGTACTTC
CDR3aa: CASSPSSGGRLYEQYF
v_gene: TRBV27
j_gene: TRBJ2-7
d_gene: -
abundance: -

CDR3nt: TGTGCCAGCAGCCGGACTAGCGACCACAATGAGCAGTTCTTC
CDR3aa: CASSRTSDHNEQFF
v_gene: TRBV7-3
j_gene: TRBJ2-1
d_gene: TRBD2
abundance: few

CDR3nt: TGTGCCTGGAGTGTTGGGGGCGGATACTCTGGAAACACCATATATTTT
CDR3aa: CAWSVGGGYSGNTIYF
v_gene: TRBV30
j_gene: TRBJ1-3
d_gene: -
abundance: -

CDR3nt: TGTGCCAGCCATGGGGCAGGGGTGGGTAATCAGCCCCAGCATTTT
CDR3aa: CASHGAGVGNQPQHF
v_gene: TRBV2
j_gene: TRBJ1-5
d_gene: -
abundance: -

CDR3nt: TGCAGCGTGCCGGGACTCTTGTCCTACGAGCAGTACTTC
CDR3aa: CSVPGLLSYEQYF
v_gene: TRBV29-1
j_gene: TRBJ2-7
d_gene: -
abundance: -

CDR3nt: TGTGCCAGCAGTGTGGGACAGGGGGCCAACACCGGGGAGCTGTTTTTT
CDR3aa: CASSVGQGANTGELFF
v_gene: TRBV2
j_gene: TRBJ2-2
d_gene: TRBD1
abundance: -

CDR3nt: TGTGCTAGCAGTCAAGGACTTGTTACCGGGGAGCTGTTTTTT
CDR3aa: CASSQGLVTGELFF
v_gene: TRBV7-7
j_gene: TRBJ2-2
d_gene: -
abundance: -

CDR3nt: TGTGCCAGCAGCCCGACCGCCGGGGACTATGGCTACACCTTC
CDR3aa: CASSPTAGDYGYTF
v_gene: TRBV5-4
j_gene: TRBJ1-2
d_gene: -
abundance: -

CDR3nt: TGTGCCACGCGACTAGCGGGGGGCTTTAGCACAGATACGCAGTATTTT
CDR3aa: CATRLAGGFSTDTQYF
v_gene: TRBV7-2
j_gene: TRBJ2-3
d_gene: TRBD2
abundance: once

CDR3nt: TGTGCCAGTAGTCTCTACCTAGCGGGAGGGCCGAATGAGCAGTTCTTC
CDR3aa: CASSLYLAGGPNEQFF
v_gene: TRBV19
j_gene: TRBJ2-1
d_gene: TRBD2
abundance: -

CDR3nt: TGTGCCAGCAGCTTATCGCTAACTACTGGCTACACCTTC
CDR3aa: CASSLSLTTGYTF
v_gene: TRBV7-8
j_gene: TRBJ1-2
d_gene: -
abundance: -

CDR3nt: TGTGCCAGCAGAGAGGACAGGGGGACTGACTATGGCTACACCTTC
CDR3aa: CASREDRGTDYGYTF
v_gene: TRBV6-6
j_gene: TRBJ1-2
d_gene: TRBD1
abundance: -

CDR3nt: TGCGCCAGCAGCTTGGGCGGTACACAAGAGACCCAGTACTTC
CDR3aa: CASSLGGTQETQYF
v_gene: TRBV5-1
j_gene: TRBJ2-5
d_gene: -
abundance: -

CDR3nt: TGTGCCTGGAGTGTACTCGGGGGGAGAACAGATACGCAGTATTTT
CDR3aa: CAWSVLGGRTDTQYF
v_gene: TRBV30
j_gene: TRBJ2-3
d_gene: TRBD2
abundance: -

CDR3nt: TGTGCCAGCACTGTCCGAGAGGGCGGAAAACTGTTTTTT
CDR3aa: CASTVREGGKLFF
v_gene: TRBV6-5
j_gene: TRBJ1-4
d_gene: -
abundance: -

CDR3nt: TGTGCCAGCAGCCACCCGGGACAGGGATTAACCGGGGAGCTGTTTTTT
CDR3aa: CASSHPGQGLTGELFF
v_gene: TRBV21-1
j_gene: TRBJ2-2
d_gene: -
abundance: -

CDR3nt: TGTGCCAGCAGCCAAGATCGGATGGGCCCAAACAATGAGCAGTTCTTC
CDR3aa: CASSQDRMGPNNEQFF
v_gene: TRBV14
j_gene: TRBJ2-1
d_gene: -
abundance: -

CDR3nt: TGTGCCTGGAGTCCAGGCCGGGGGGTCTATGGCTACACCTTC
CDR3aa: CAWSPGRGVYGYTF
v_gene: TRBV30
j_gene: TRBJ1-2
d_gene: -
abundance: once

CDR3nt: TGTGCCAGCAGCTTATCCCCTCGTATGGCTTTCTTT
CDR3aa: CASSLSPRMAFF
v_gene: TRBV11-1
j_gene: TRBJ1-1
d_gene: -
abundance: -

CDR3nt: TGTGCCAGCAGTTTAGTAGGGGCCACTGAAGCTTTCTTT
CDR3aa: CASSLVGATEAFF
v_gene: TRBV28
j_gene: TRBJ1-1
d_gene: -
abundance: -

CDR3nt: TGTGCCAGCAGTTCTGGGGCGTTCTATGGCTACACCTTC
CDR3aa: CASSSGAFYGYTF
v_gene: TRBV28
j_gene: TRBJ1-2
d_gene: -
abundance: -

CDR3nt: TGTGCCAGCAGCTCCTATGGTGAGCAGTTCTTC
CDR3aa: CASSSYGEQFF
v_gene: TRBV7-2
j_gene: TRBJ2-1
d_gene: -
abundance: once

CDR3nt: TGTGCCAGCAGCCCCCCCGGGGGGGCTGCGAACACCGGGGAGCTGTTTTTT
CDR3aa: CASSPPGGAANTGELFF
v_gene: TRBV7-2
j_gene: TRBJ2-2
d_gene: TRBD2
abundance: -

CDR3nt: TGCAGCGTTTTTTCCGGGATCAGCTCCTACAATGAGCAGTTCTTC
CDR3aa: CSVFSGISSYNEQFF
v_gene: TRBV29-1
j_gene: TRBJ2-1
d_gene: -
abundance: -

CDR3nt: TGCAGTGCTAATGGAGTTTATGGCTACACCTTC
CDR3aa: CSANGVYGYTF
v_gene: TRBV20-1
j_gene: TRBJ1-2
d_gene: -
abundance: few

CDR3nt: TGTGCCAGCAGTTACTCGACGGGACAGATGTCCTACGAGCAGTACTTC
CDR3aa: CASSYSTGQMSYEQYF
v_gene: TRBV6-5
j_gene: TRBJ2-7
d_gene: TRBD1
abundance: -

CDR3nt: TGTGCCAGCAGCCCCAACGGGGATCAGCCCCAGCATTTT
CDR3aa: CASSPNGDQPQHF
v_gene: TRBV7-2
j_gene: TRBJ1-5
d_gene: -
abundance: -

CDR3nt: TGCGCCAGCAGCTTGGTTCTGGGGCCGAACACTGAAGCTTTCTTT
CDR3aa: CASSLVLGPNTEAFF
v_gene: TRBV5-1
j_gene: TRBJ1-1
d_gene: -
abundance: -

CDR3nt: TGTGCCAGCAGCGGGTATGGGACAGCCAGCTCCTACGAGCAGTACTTC
CDR3aa: CASSGYGTASSYEQYF
v_gene: TRBV7-2
j_gene: TRBJ2-7
d_gene: TRBD1
abundance: -

CDR3nt: TGTGCCAGCAGCTTATCGACTCTCTCGGGCACAGATACGCAGTATTTT
CDR3aa: CASSLSTLSGTDTQYF
v_gene: TRBV11-2
j_gene: TRBJ2-3
d_gene: -
abundance: -

CDR3nt: TGCGCCAGCAGACCAGCAGGGGGGTCCCACGAGCAGTACTTC
CDR3aa: CASRPAGGSHEQYF
v_gene: TRBV4-3
j_gene: TRBJ2-7
d_gene: -
abundance: -

CDR3nt: TGTGCCAGCAGCCAAGAAGGGGCAGGGTTGAACACCGGGGAGCTGTTTTTT
CDR3aa: CASSQEGAGLNTGELFF
v_gene: TRBV4-2
j_gene: TRBJ2-2
d_gene: -
abundance: -